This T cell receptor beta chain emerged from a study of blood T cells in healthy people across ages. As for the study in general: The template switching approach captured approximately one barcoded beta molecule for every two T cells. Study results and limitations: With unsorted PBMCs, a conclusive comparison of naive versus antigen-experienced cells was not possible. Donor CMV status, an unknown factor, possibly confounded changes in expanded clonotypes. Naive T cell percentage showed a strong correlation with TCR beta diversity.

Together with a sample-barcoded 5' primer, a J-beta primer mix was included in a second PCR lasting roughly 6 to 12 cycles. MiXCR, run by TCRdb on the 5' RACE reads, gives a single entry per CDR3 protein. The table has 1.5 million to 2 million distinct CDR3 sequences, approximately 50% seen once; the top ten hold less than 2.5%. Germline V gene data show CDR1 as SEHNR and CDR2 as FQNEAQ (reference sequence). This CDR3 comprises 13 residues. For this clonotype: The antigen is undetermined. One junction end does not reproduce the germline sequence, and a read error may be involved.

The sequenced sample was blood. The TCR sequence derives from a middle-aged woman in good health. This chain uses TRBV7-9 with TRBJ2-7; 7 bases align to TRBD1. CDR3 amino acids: CASKRDSYYEQYF. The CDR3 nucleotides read TGCGCCAGCAAGAGGGACAGCTACTACGAGCAGTACTTC.